These T cell receptor beta chains were read from a single sample in a study of CD8 T cells in Susac syndrome. TCRdb redid the calling of the immunoSEQ multiplex PCR reads with MiXCR, one entry per CDR3 protein. The table has fewer than 350,000 distinct CDR3 sequences, around 91% seen once. The sequencing sample was made of CD8+ T cells from PBMCs. The source of these receptors is a human donor with multiple sclerosis. The CDR3 runs from the conserved cysteine through the conserved F or W. D genes are given only for firm matches. Rows give clone size only sometimes, using once, few, many, or a class for an expanded clone.

abundance	v_gene	d_gene	j_gene	CDR3nt	CDR3aa
.	TRBV28	TRBD2	TRBJ2-2	TGTGCCAGCAGTACGATACCGGGACTAGCGGGAGGACACGGGGAGCTGTTTTTT	CASSTIPGLAGGHGELFF
.	TRBV9	TRBD1	TRBJ2-5	TGTGCCAGCAGCCCCCGGACAGGGACCCAAGAGACCCAGTACTTC	CASSPRTGTQETQYF
.	TRBV7-2	TRBD1	TRBJ2-7	TGTGCCAGCAGCTTAACACAGGGGGCCCCCTACGAGCAGTACTTC	CASSLTQGAPYEQYF
.	TRBV20-1	.	TRBJ2-3	TGCAGTGCTAGAGGCAGGGCCAATATGGGTGCCTGGATGGATACGCAGTATTTT	CSARGRANMGAWMDTQYF
.	TRBV6-2/TRBV6-3	.	TRBJ1-1	TGTGCCAGCAGACGGGGGCGCAGCACTGAAGCTTTCTTT	CASRRGRSTEAFF
.	TRBV19	.	TRBJ2-7	TGTGCCAGTAGTGCCGCCAGTGCGCCTACCTACGAGCAGTACTTC	CASSAASAPTYEQYF
.	TRBV30	.	TRBJ1-4	TGTGCCTGGAGGAGGGGATACACGGGATCTTTGGAACTGTTTTTT	CAWRRGYTGSLELFF
.	TRBV11-2	.	TRBJ1-1	TGTGCCAGCAGCCCGCACCCTGGTCCCCACTTAAAGGTGAGACAGATCACTGAAGCTTTCTTT	CASSPHPGPHLKVRQITEAFF
.	TRBV29-1	.	TRBJ2-7	TGCAGCGTTGAACGGCTCGGCGAGCAGTACTTC	CSVERLGEQYF
.	TRBV6-2/TRBV6-3	TRBD2	TRBJ2-1	TGTGCCAGCAGAAAAACCCTAGCGGGAGTAGCCTACAATGAGCAGTTCTTC	CASRKTLAGVAYNEQFF
.	TRBV7-6	.	TRBJ2-3	TGTGCCAGCAGCTTAATGAGAGAGTACACAGATACGCAGTATTTT	CASSLMREYTDTQYF
.	TRBV20-1	TRBD1	TRBJ2-7	TGCAGTGCTTCCCCCCTACAGGGGACCGACGAGCAGTACTTC	CSASPLQGTDEQYF
.	TRBV6-1	.	TRBJ2-3	TGTGCCAGCAGCCCCACCGGATCGACGGCGGATACGCAGTATTTT	CASSPTGSTADTQYF
.	TRBV9	.	TRBJ2-2	TGTGCCAGCAGCGTAGATGGGGGCCCGAACACCGGGGAGCTGTTTTTT	CASSVDGGPNTGELFF
.	TRBV6-2/TRBV6-3	.	TRBJ1-2	TGTGCCAGCAGTTACGAGACTAACTATGGCTACACCTTC	CASSYETNYGYTF
.	TRBV15	.	TRBJ2-1	TGTGCCACCAGGGGTGCGGGGCTAACCTACAATGAGCAGTTCTTC	CATRGAGLTYNEQFF
once	TRBV20-1	.	TRBJ1-6	TGCAGTGCTAGACCGAGCTCCTATAATTCACCCCTCCACTTT	CSARPSSYNSPLHF
.	TRBV9	.	TRBJ2-3	TGTGCCAGCAGCGATGGGGACCTAATGGGGGGCACAGATACGCAGTATTTT	CASSDGDLMGGTDTQYF
.	TRBV4-3	TRBD2	TRBJ2-1	TGCGCCAGCAGCCAAGATCGGGGGGGATCCTACAATGAGCAGTTCTTC	CASSQDRGGSYNEQFF
.	TRBV9	TRBD1	TRBJ2-5	TGTGCCAGCAGCGTACAGGGGGTTGCCCAAGAGACCCAGTACTTC	CASSVQGVAQETQYF
.	TRBV20-1	.	TRBJ1-1	TGCAGTGCTACCCGGGAGGGTAGGGTCACTGAAGCTTTCTTT	CSATREGRVTEAFF
.	TRBV4-3	TRBD2	TRBJ2-7	TGCGCCAGCAGCCAAGAATATCCCACGGGAGGCTACGAGCAGTACTTC	CASSQEYPTGGYEQYF
.	TRBV13	TRBD2	TRBJ2-5	TGTGCCAGCAGCTTAGGTGGCGGGGGAGGAGAGACCCAGTACTTC	CASSLGGGGGETQYF
.	TRBV5-1	TRBD1	TRBJ2-7	TGCGCCAGCAGCTGGCCACAGGGGAAGACAGCCTACGAGCAGTACTTC	CASSWPQGKTAYEQYF
few	TRBV6-1	.	TRBJ2-2	TGTGCCAGCATGGAGACTAGTGGGGGGACCGGGGAGCTGTTTTTT	CASMETSGGTGELFF
.	TRBV28	.	TRBJ1-1	TGTGCCAGCCTCCCCGAATGGGGGGGTAGTACTGAAGCTTTCTTT	CASLPEWGGSTEAFF
.	TRBV7-9	.	TRBJ1-2	TGTGCCAGCAGCTCTGGCAGCGACTATGGCTACACCTTC	CASSSGSDYGYTF
.	TRBV6-4	.	TRBJ1-3	TGTGCCAGCAGTTTATCTTTAGGGGTCCCTCCTGGAAACACCATATATTTT	CASSLSLGVPPGNTIYF
.	TRBV5-8	.	TRBJ2-3	TGTGCCAGCAGCTTGGATTTCCGTTTAGGGACTAGCACAGATACGCAGTATTTT	CASSLDFRLGTSTDTQYF
.	TRBV4-3	.	TRBJ2-1	TGCGCCAGCAGCCAAGTTTCTAGCAATGAGCAGTTCTTC	CASSQVSSNEQFF
.	TRBV20-1	.	TRBJ2-4	TGCAGTGCTAGAGATTGGGTCGGAGCCAAAAACATTCAGTACTTC	CSARDWVGAKNIQYF
.	TRBV4-3	.	TRBJ2-3	TGCGCCAGCAGCCAAGATGACGGGGGAAACACAGATACGCAGTATTTT	CASSQDDGGNTDTQYF
once	TRBV7-9	.	TRBJ2-5	TGTGCCAGCAGCTTATTAACAGGGGAGACCCAGTACTTC	CASSLLTGETQYF
.	TRBV12-3/TRBV12-4	.	TRBJ2-3	TGTGCCAGCAAAGTTAGCACAGATACGCAGTATTTT	CASKVSTDTQYF
.	TRBV19	TRBD1	TRBJ2-7	TGTGCCAGTAGTATGGGACAGGGGGGCCTCTACGAGCAGTACTTC	CASSMGQGGLYEQYF
.	TRBV13	TRBD1	TRBJ2-1	TGTGCCAGCAGCTTGCAAGGGACAGGGGAGGTATATGAGCAGTTCTTC	CASSLQGTGEVYEQFF
.	TRBV7-7	TRBD2	TRBJ2-7	TGTGCTAGCAGCTTAGGGGAGGGAACCTACGAGCAGTACTTC	CASSLGEGTYEQYF
once	TRBV6-6	TRBD1	TRBJ1-1	TGTGCCACCGAGGGACAGGGGAGTGCTTTCTTT	CATEGQGSAFF
.	TRBV4-3	TRBD1	TRBJ2-2	TGCGCCAGCAGCCGAGGGACAGGGGACGGCGGGGAGCTGCTTTTT	CASSRGTGDGGELLF
.	TRBV23-1	.	TRBJ2-1	TGCGCCAGCAGTCAATTGGAGGGGAACAATGAGCAGTTCTTC	CASSQLEGNNEQFF
.	TRBV7-9	.	TRBJ1-2	TGTGCCAGCAGCCCGAATCTCGGATATGGCTACACCTTC	CASSPNLGYGYTF
.	TRBV28	.	TRBJ1-1	TGTGCCAGCAGTTCCGGGACTGCTAACACTGAAGCTTTCTTT	CASSSGTANTEAFF
.	TRBV4-3	TRBD1	TRBJ2-5	TGCGCCAGCAGCTCCCAGGGGGTAGAGACCCAGTACTTC	CASSSQGVETQYF
once	TRBV12-3/TRBV12-4	TRBD1	TRBJ1-5	TGTGCCAGCAGTCTCGGGACAGGACATTATAGCAATCAGCCCCAGCATTTT	CASSLGTGHYSNQPQHF
.	TRBV6-2/TRBV6-3	.	TRBJ2-2	TGTGCCAGCAGTTATCGGGGGTCGAACACCGGGGAGCTGTTTTTT	CASSYRGSNTGELFF
few	TRBV4-3	TRBD2	TRBJ2-3	TGCGCCAGCAGGCCCGGGACTACTGATTCAGATACGCAGTATTTT	CASRPGTTDSDTQYF
.	TRBV7-9	TRBD1	TRBJ2-7	TGTGCCAGCAGCTCCACTATACCCCGGATGGGACAGAGTAACGAGCAGTACTTC	CASSSTIPRMGQSNEQYF
.	TRBV24-1	.	TRBJ2-4	TGTGCCACCAGTGATTTACACAGGGCGGCCAAAAACATTCAGTACTTC	CATSDLHRAAKNIQYF
once	TRBV20-1	.	TRBJ2-2	TGCAGTGCGCAAATCCGGGACCGAGCGAACACCGGGGAGCTGTTTTTT	CSAQIRDRANTGELFF
few	TRBV7-9	.	TRBJ2-2	TGTGCCAGCAGCTTAGTCGAGGCCGTGGGCACCGGGGAGCTGTTTTTT	CASSLVEAVGTGELFF
.	TRBV16	.	TRBJ2-7	TGTGCCAGCAGCCAACCCACAAGGCAGTTTTACGAGCAGTACTTC	CASSQPTRQFYEQYF
.	TRBV25-1	.	TRBJ2-2	TGTGCCAGCAGTGAGGGGTTTGCGACCGGGGAGCTGTTTTTT	CASSEGFATGELFF
.	TRBV6-6	TRBD1	TRBJ2-5	TGTGCCAGCAGGACAACAGGGGGCCCAGGAGAGACCCAGTACTTC	CASRTTGGPGETQYF
few	TRBV11-2	.	TRBJ2-4	TGTGCCAGCAGCTTCCCTATGGTTAAAAACATTCAGTACTTC	CASSFPMVKNIQYF
.	TRBV12-3/TRBV12-4	.	TRBJ1-6	TGTGCCAGCAGTCGCCCCAACGGCTCACCCCTCCACTTT	CASSRPNGSPLHF
.	TRBV9	TRBD1	TRBJ2-1	TGTGCCAGCAGCTCGGACAGGGGGGACGTATGGTACAATGAGCAGTTCTTC	CASSSDRGDVWYNEQFF
once	TRBV25-1	.	TRBJ1-2	TGTGCCAGCAGTGGCGGGGTGTACGACTACACCTTC	CASSGGVYDYTF
.	TRBV6-2/TRBV6-3	TRBD1	TRBJ2-7	TGTGCCAGCAGTTACGCCCTCGGACAGGCGACCTCCTACGAGCAGTACTTC	CASSYALGQATSYEQYF
.	TRBV6-1	.	TRBJ2-3	TGTGCCATCCGACTTAGGACAGATACGCAGTATTTT	CAIRLRTDTQYF